This TCR beta chain was documented in a study of blood T cell repertoires in COVID-19. Clinical history as reported by participants underpinned cohort assignment. TCRdb's copy holds only in-frame clones and misses some; the assay was immunoSEQ multiplex PCR. Of around 300,000 clones in the sample, around 88% were seen once. The CDR3 consists of 15 residues. Germline values: CDR1 SQVTM, CDR2 ANQGSEA. The V gene lost 3 bases and the J gene lost 6 bases, with 18 bases spanning the gap. Sequenced material: PBMCs or T cells enriched from blood (not recorded which). This clonotype was obtained from a woman between 40 and 50 years old who had recovered from COVID-19. The chain joins TRBV29-1 to TRBJ2-1; D perhaps matches TRBD2 (7 bases). CDR3 sequence (DNA): TGCAGCGTTGAGCAGTGGGGGGGCTCGGGCAATGAGCAGTTCTTC. As protein: CSVEQWGGSGNEQFF.